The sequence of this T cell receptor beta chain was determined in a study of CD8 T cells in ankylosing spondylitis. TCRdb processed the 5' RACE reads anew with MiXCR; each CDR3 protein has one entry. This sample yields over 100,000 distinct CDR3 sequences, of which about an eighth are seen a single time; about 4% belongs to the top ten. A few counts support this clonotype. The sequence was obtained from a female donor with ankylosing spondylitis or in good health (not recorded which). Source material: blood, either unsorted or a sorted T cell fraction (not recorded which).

CDR3 DNA sequence: TGTGCCAGCAGTTACGAGGGCGCGGGTTTAGGCGAGCAGTACTTC. Translation gives CASSYEGAGLGEQYF. The rearrangement links TRBV6-5 to TRBJ2-7; possibly TRBD2 for D (5 bases). The CDR3 loop spans 15 amino acids. V lost 2 bases and J 6 bases, leaving 17 bases between the germline ends. Germline assignment: CDR1 MNHEY and CDR2 SVGAGI.